These 15 T cell receptor beta chains were all obtained from the same sample, sequenced in a study of blood T cell repertoires in COVID-19 (dated by TCRdb to about 2020). Library preparation used the immunoSEQ multiplex PCR assay. TCRdb took this table from immuneACCESS and kept in-frame rearrangements with V and J called. Such tables lack part of the clones; where checked against another copy, unresolved V genes explain under half of the gap, and the rest is unexplained. Recorded for this sample are about 170,000 clones; around 82% of them occurred a single time. The ten largest clones take up 6.9% of the sample. The source material was peripheral blood. These receptors all come from an elderly man with COVID-19, enrolled during active disease.

The chain couples TRBV3-1 (or the pseudogene TRBV3-2) to TRBJ2-1; no reliable D call. V dropped 6 bases and J dropped 4 bases, with 13 bases sitting between them. In germline, CDR1 is LGHDT, CDR2 YNNKEL (reference sequence). The CDR3 has 14 residues. The CDR3 nucleotides are TGTGCCAGCAGTTATGGGCAGAGATACAATGAGCAGTTCTTC. Protein: CASSYGQRYNEQFF.

The V and J genes are TRBV5-1 and TRBJ2-2; a weak D match, TRBD1 (6 bases). Germline V lookup: CDR1 SGHRS, CDR2 YFSETQ. V was cut by 1 base and J by 1 base, with 11 bases left in between. This CDR3 has 16 residues. The DNA for the CDR3 is TGCGCCAGCAGCTTGAGAGGGACAAGGAACACCGGGGAGCTGTTTTTT. Protein product: CASSLRGTRNTGELFF.

V and J are TRBV5-4 and TRBJ2-7, with D perhaps matching TRBD2 (5 bases). Germline V lookup: CDR1 SGHNT, CDR2 YYREEE (reference sequence). V lost 3 bases to trimming and J lost 4 bases, with 17 bases between them. The CDR3 runs 15 residues. CDR3 sequence: CASSSGSAGLYEQYF. The CDR3 DNA reads as TGTGCCAGCAGCTCGGGATCCGCCGGTTTATACGAGCAGTACTTC. Based on the CDR3 plus reference TRBV5-4 and TRBJ2-7, the full variable domain is ETGVTQSPTHLIKTRGQQVTLRCSSQSGHNTVSWYQQALGQGPQFIFQYYREEENGRGNFPPRFSGLQFPNYSSELNVNALELDDSALYLCASSSGSAGLYEQYFGPGTRLTVT.

J is TRBJ1-4 and V is TRBV5-8; a weak D match, TRBD1 (5 bases). CDR1 and CDR2 from the germline V gene are SGHTS and YDEGEE. CDR3 length: 14 amino acids. V was shortened by 2 bases and J by 5 bases, with 10 bases between the two germline ends. As DNA, the CDR3 is TGTGCCAGCAGCTTTGCAGGGCTGAATGAAAAACTGTTTTTT. This sequence encodes CASSFAGLNEKLFF. Complete variable domain (other parts from reference TRBV5-8 and TRBJ1-4): EAGVTQSPTHLIKTRGQQATLRCSPISGHTSVYWYQQALGLGLQFLLWYDEGEERNRGNFPPRFSGRQFPNYSSELNVNALELEDSALYLCASSFAGLNEKLFFGSGTQLSVL.

The chain links TRBV28 to TRBJ2-1, with 7 bases lining up with TRBD1. Trimming removed 6 bases from V and 7 bases from J; junction bases left unmatched: 3. Germline V gene lookup returns CDR1 MDHEN and CDR2 SYDVKM. The CDR3 runs 12 residues. As DNA, the CDR3 is TGTGCCAGCAGAATACAGGGGAATGAGCAGTTCTTC. This encodes CASRIQGNEQFF.

The V call is TRBV6-1, the J call TRBJ1-1, with 7 bases matching TRBD1. V was pared by 0 bases and J by 2 bases, with 3 bases of the junction left unmatched. This CDR3 is 15 amino acids long. CDR1 and CDR2 (germline): MNHNS, SASEGT. CDR3 DNA sequence: TGTGCCAGCAGTGAAGCCGGGACAGCTAACACTGAAGCTTTCTTT. Translating it yields CASSEAGTANTEAFF.

This chain joins TRBV13 and TRBJ2-7; D unresolved. The CDR3 spans 13 residues. The V end was cut by 2 bases, the J end by 1 base, with 6 bases between. CDR1 PRHDT and CDR2 FYEKMQ come from the germline V gene (reference sequence). DNA of the CDR3: TGTGCCAGCAGCTTACGCAGGTCCTACGAGCAGTACTTC. Translation gives CASSLRRSYEQYF.

The CDR3 DNA follows: TGTGCCAGCAGCAACCGGGCCCCACGGGGCACTGAAGCTTTCTTT. Translated, it gives CASSNRAPRGTEAFF. The chain carries TRBV3-1 (or the pseudogene TRBV3-2) and TRBJ1-1, with D uncertain. This CDR3 has 15 amino acids. Trimming stripped 5 bases from V and 4 bases from J, with 17 bases between. In germline, CDR1 is LGHDT, CDR2 YNNKEL (reference sequence).

V gene TRBV5-6 combines with J gene TRBJ2-5, with 12 positions matching TRBD1. V gave up 2 bases and J gave up 2 bases; unmatched junction bases: 7. Germline V gene sequence: CDR1 SGHDT, CDR2 YYEEEE. The CDR3 is made up of 17 amino acids. CDR3 sequence (DNA): TGTGCCAGCAGCTTCGGGACAGGGGGCGGGTTACAAGAGACCCAGTACTTC. Encoded protein: CASSFGTGGGLQETQYF.

This clone was counted a few times. Other nucleotide sequences from this sample produce the same CDR3. The V call is TRBV7-2, the J call TRBJ1-1; D may be TRBD1 (6 bases). Trimming cost V 1 base and J 1 base, with 10 bases left between them. This CDR3 spans 15 amino acids. Germline CDR1 reads SGHTA; CDR2 reads FQGNSA. The CDR3, as DNA: TGTGCCAGCAGCTTAGGCCCGGGACAGAACACTGAAGCTTTCTTT. Protein: CASSLGPGQNTEAFF.

The chain is built from TRBV13 and TRBJ1-2; 8 positions match TRBD1. This CDR3 is 14 amino acids long. V was clipped by 4 bases and J by 8 bases; unmatched bases: 9. In germline, CDR1 is PRHDT, CDR2 FYEKMQ (reference sequence). The CDR3 DNA reads TGTGCCAGCAGCTCGTTCCAGGGGGCGAAGGGCTACACCTTC. This gives the protein CASSSFQGAKGYTF.

V gene TRBV3-1 (or the pseudogene TRBV3-2) combines with J gene TRBJ2-4; the D gene is possibly TRBD2 (5 bases). Trimming took 0 bases from V and 6 from J, leaving 12 bases between them. The CDR3 loop spans 15 amino acids. Germline CDR1 LGHDT, CDR2 YNNKEL (reference sequence). In nucleotides, the CDR3 is TGTGCCAGCAGCCAAGATTTGGGAGCGGCAAACATTCAGTACTTC. This encodes CASSQDLGAANIQYF.

The chain couples TRBV19 to TRBJ1-5; D uncertain. Trimming stripped 4 bases from V and 4 bases from J, with 5 bases between. The CDR3 sequence is 12 residues long. Germline values: CDR1 LNHDA, CDR2 SQIVND (reference sequence). The chain's CDR3 is CASSTSNQPQHF. The CDR3 DNA reads TGTGCCAGTAGTACCAGTAATCAGCCCCAGCATTTT.

The V and J genes are TRBV28 and TRBJ1-6; 10 nucleotides line up with TRBD1. V was pared by 8 bases and J by 4 bases, with 5 bases of the junction left unmatched. Per the germline V gene, CDR1 is MDHEN and CDR2 is SYDVKM. CDR3 length: 15 residues. The CDR3 nucleotides read TGTGCCAGCCAGGACAGGGGGACTTATAATTCACCCCTCCACTTT. It translates to CASQDRGTYNSPLHF.

The DNA of the CDR3 is TGTGCCACCAGCCTCTGGACAGGCTCTGGGGCCAACGTCCTGACTTTC. Its translation is CATSLWTGSGANVLTF. The chain is built from TRBV15 and TRBJ2-6; 7 bases line up with TRBD1. V shed 5 bases, J shed 0 bases, and the junction held 4 bases outside the gene matches. The CDR3 is 16 residues long. Looked up from germline, CDR1 is LNHNV and CDR2 is YYDKDF (reference sequence).